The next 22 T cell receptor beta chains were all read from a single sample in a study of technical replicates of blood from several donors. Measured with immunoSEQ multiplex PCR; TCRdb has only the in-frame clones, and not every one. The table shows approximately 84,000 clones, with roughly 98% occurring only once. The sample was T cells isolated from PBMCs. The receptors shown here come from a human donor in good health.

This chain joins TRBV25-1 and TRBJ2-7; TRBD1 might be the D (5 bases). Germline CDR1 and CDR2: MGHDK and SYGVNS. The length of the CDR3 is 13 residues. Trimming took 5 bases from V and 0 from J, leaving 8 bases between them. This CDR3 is CASSQGSSYEQYF. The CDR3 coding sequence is TGTGCCAGCAGTCAGGGAAGCTCCTACGAGCAGTACTTC.

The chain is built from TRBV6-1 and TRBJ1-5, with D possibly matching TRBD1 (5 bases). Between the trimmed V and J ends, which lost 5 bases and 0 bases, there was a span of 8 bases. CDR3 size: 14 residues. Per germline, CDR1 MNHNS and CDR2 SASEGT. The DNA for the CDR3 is TGTGCCAGCAGTCGGACACTTAGCAATCAGCCCCAGCATTTT. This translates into CASSRTLSNQPQHF.

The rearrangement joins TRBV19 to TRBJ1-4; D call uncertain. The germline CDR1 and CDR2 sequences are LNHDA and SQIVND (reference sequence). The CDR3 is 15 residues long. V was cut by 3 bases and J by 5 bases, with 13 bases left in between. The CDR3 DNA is TGTGCCAGTAGTATGCCCGGGAGATACAATGAAAAACTGTTTTTT. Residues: CASSMPGRYNEKLFF.

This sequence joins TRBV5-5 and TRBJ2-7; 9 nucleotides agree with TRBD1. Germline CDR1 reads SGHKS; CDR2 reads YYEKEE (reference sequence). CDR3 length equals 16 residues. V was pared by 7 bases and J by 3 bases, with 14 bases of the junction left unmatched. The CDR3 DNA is TGTGCCAGCTTGGGGTTGACAGGGGGTAAAATCTACGAGCAGTACTTC. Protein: CASLGLTGGKIYEQYF.

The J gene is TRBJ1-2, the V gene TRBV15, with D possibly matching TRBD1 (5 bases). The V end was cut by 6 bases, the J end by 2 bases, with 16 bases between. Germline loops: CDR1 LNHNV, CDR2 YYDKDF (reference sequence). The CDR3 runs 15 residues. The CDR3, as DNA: TGTGCCACCAGGTACACAAAGACAGTCAACTATGGCTACACCTTC. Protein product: CATRYTKTVNYGYTF.

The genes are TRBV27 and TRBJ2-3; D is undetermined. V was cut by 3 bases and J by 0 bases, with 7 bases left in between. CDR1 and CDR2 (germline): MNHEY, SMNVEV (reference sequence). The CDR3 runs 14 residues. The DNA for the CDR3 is TGTGCCAGCAGTTTCACAGTTAGCACAGATACGCAGTATTTT. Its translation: CASSFTVSTDTQYF.

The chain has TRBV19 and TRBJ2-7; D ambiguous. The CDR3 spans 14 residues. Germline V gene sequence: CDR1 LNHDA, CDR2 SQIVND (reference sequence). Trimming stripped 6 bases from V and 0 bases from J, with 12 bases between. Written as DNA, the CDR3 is TGTGCCAGTAGCCTAGTCGGATCCTCCTACGAGCAGTACTTC. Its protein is CASSLVGSSYEQYF. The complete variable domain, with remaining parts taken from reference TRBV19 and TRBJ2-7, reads DGGITQSPKYLFRKEGQNVTLSCEQNLNHDAMYWYRQDPGQGLRLIYYSQIVNDFQKGDIAEGYSVSREKKESFPLTVTSAQKNPTAFYLCASSLVGSSYEQYFGPGTRLTVT.

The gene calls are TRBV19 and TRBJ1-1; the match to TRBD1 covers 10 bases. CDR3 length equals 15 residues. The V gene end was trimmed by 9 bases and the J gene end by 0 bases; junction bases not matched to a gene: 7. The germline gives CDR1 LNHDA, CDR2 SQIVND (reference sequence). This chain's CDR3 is CASDRGLGVNTEAFF. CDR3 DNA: TGTGCCAGCGACAGGGGGCTAGGCGTGAACACTGAAGCTTTCTTT.

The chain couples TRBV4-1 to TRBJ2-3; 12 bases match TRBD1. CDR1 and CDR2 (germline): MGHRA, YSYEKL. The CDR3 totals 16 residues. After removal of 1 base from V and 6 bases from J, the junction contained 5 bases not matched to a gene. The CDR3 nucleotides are TGCGCCAGCAGCCAAGCCCCGGGACAGGGGGCGGATACGCAGTATTTT. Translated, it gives CASSQAPGQGADTQYF.

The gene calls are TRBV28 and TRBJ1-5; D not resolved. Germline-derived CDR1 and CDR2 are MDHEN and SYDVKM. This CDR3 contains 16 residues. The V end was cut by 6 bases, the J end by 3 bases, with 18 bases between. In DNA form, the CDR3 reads TGTGCCAGCAGACCCGGGTGGAGGGAAACCAATCAGCCCCAGCATTTT. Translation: CASRPGWRETNQPQHF.

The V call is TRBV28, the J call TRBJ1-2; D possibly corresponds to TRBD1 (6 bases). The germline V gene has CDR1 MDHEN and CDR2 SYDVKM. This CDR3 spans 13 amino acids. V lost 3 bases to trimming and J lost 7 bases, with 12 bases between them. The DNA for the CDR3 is TGTGCCAGCAGTTTGACAGGCCCTAGTGGCTACACCTTC. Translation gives CASSLTGPSGYTF.

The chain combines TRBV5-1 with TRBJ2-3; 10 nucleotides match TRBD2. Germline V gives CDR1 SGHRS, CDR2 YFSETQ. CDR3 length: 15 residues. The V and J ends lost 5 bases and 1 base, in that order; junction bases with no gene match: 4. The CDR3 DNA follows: TGCGCCAGCAGACGTCTAGCGGGGGGCACAGATACGCAGTATTTT. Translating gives CASRRLAGGTDTQYF.

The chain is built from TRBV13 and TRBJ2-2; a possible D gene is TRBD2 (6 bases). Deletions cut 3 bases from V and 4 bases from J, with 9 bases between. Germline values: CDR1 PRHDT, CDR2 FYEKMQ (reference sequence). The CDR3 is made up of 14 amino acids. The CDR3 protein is CASSLGLTTGELFF. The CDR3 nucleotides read TGTGCCAGCAGCTTGGGACTCACCACCGGGGAGCTGTTTTTT.

The CDR3 DNA reads TGTGCCAGCAGTGAAATCTCTAGTTGGGGACAGGGATACTACGAGCAGTACTTC. Protein product: CASSEISSWGQGYYEQYF. The chain carries TRBV2 and TRBJ2-7, with 9 positions matching TRBD1. From germline, CDR1 is SNHLY and CDR2 FYNNEI. The CDR3 has 18 residues. V lost 2 bases, J lost 3 bases, and 14 bases stayed unmatched.

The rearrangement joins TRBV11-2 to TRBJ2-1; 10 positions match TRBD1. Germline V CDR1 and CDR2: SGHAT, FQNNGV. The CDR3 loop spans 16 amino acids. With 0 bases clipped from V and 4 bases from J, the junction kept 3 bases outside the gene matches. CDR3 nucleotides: TGTGCCAGCAGCTTAGACCGGGACAGGGGATACAATGAGCAGTTCTTC. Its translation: CASSLDRDRGYNEQFF.

The CDR3 is CASSEGDRRTEAFF. Here the CDR3 DNA reads TGCGCCAGCAGTGAGGGGGACAGGCGAACTGAAGCTTTCTTT. The chain uses TRBV10-2 and TRBJ1-1; 8 positions match TRBD1. V trimming: 2 bases; J trimming: 5 bases; junction bases outside the gene matches: 4. The V gene's germline CDR1 is WSHSY and CDR2 SAAADI. The CDR3 is 14 amino acids.

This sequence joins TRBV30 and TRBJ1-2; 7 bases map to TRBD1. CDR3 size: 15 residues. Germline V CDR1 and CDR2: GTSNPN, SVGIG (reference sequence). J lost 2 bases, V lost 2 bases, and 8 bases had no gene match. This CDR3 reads CAWSPGGQRNYGYTF. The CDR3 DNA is TGTGCCTGGAGTCCCGGGGGACAGCGAAACTATGGCTACACCTTC.

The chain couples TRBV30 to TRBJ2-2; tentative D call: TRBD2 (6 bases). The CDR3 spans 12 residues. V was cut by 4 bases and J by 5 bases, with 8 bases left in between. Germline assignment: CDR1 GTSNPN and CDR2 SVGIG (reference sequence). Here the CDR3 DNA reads TGTGCCTGGATAGGAGGGACCGGGGAGCTGTTTTTT. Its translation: CAWIGGTGELFF.

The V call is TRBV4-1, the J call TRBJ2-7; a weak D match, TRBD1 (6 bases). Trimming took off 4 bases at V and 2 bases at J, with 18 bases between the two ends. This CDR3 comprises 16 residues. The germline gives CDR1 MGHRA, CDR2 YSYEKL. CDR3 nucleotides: TGCGCCAGCAGCCCAACACCGCGAGGACAGACCTACGAGCAGTACTTC. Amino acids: CASSPTPRGQTYEQYF.

CDR3 region: CASSQTLNTEAFF. The DNA of the CDR3 is TGTGCCAGCAGTCAGACTTTGAACACTGAAGCTTTCTTT. This chain uses TRBV6-1 with TRBJ1-1; D remains ambiguous. V was clipped by 5 bases and J by 0 bases, with 7 bases between them. Germline V CDR1 and CDR2: MNHNS, SASEGT. The length of the CDR3 is 13 residues.

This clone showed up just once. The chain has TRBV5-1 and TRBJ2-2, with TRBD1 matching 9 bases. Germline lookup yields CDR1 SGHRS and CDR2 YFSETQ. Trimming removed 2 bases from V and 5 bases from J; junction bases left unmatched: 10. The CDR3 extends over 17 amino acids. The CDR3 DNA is TGCGCCAGCAGCTTTGCACAGGGGGCGATGAGGACCGGGGAGCTGTTTTTT. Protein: CASSFAQGAMRTGELFF.

CDR3 amino acids: CASSHPTGTGNTIYF. In nucleotides, the CDR3 is TGTGCCAGCAGCCATCCAACAGGGACTGGAAACACCATATATTTT. The V and J genes are TRBV7-9 and TRBJ1-3; D perhaps matches TRBD1 (6 bases). CDR1 SEHNR and CDR2 FQNEAQ come from the germline V gene (reference sequence). V was clipped by 5 bases and J by 2 bases, with 13 bases between them. The CDR3 sequence is 15 residues long.